Reported below is one T cell receptor beta chain. Its antigen is undetermined. Produced via immunoSEQ multiplex PCR; TCRdb's table is partial and in-frame only. The table shows 40,000 to 50,000 clones, with 82% occurring only once. This record comes from a study of radiotherapy plus CTLA-4 blockade in lung cancer. Study at large: Patients showed objective responses in about 20% of cases, and disease control was achieved by about 30%. Study outcomes and limitations: Strongest reported response predictors: early blood clone changes and post-radiation interferon-beta. After treatment with radiotherapy plus ipilimumab, TCR clones that came from the tumor expanded in blood.

This CDR3 has 15 residues. Germline V gene data show CDR1 as SGHNT and CDR2 as YYREEE (reference sequence). V lost 4 bases to trimming and J lost 1 base, with 13 bases between them. Chemo-refractory metastatic non-small-cell lung cancer patients underwent focal radiation alongside CTLA-4 blockade with ipilimumab. Material: peripheral blood, obtained from a patient treated with radiotherapy plus ipilimumab. The TCR originated in a human donor with non-small cell lung cancer who had stable disease on radiotherapy plus ipilimumab. V usage is TRBV5-4 and J usage is TRBJ2-3; weak D call: TRBD2 (6 bases). This CDR3 reads CASSPGGIGTDTQYF. The CDR3 nucleotides read TGTGCCAGCAGCCCCGGCGGGATCGGCACAGATACGCAGTATTTT. Complete variable domain (other parts from reference TRBV5-4 and TRBJ2-3): ETGVTQSPTHLIKTRGQQVTLRCSSQSGHNTVSWYQQALGQGPQFIFQYYREEENGRGNFPPRFSGLQFPNYSSELNVNALELDDSALYLCASSPGGIGTDTQYFGPGTRLTVL.